The clone carrying this T cell receptor (beta chain) was detected once. Its antigen is unidentified. Other DNA sequences from this sample encode an identical CDR3 as well. The source of the sample is a study of T cell responses to AZD1222 COVID-19 vaccine. Profiled with immunoSEQ multiplex PCR; TCRdb holds only in-frame clones, not every one. The repertoire holds 120,000 to 150,000 clones, approximately 90% seen once, with about 3.1% in the top ten. The V and J ends lost 2 bases and 2 bases respectively, with 0 bases between them. The CDR3 sequence is 11 residues long. Germline CDR1 is SGHAT and CDR2 is FQNNGV. Study-level results: Among those given AZD1222, only five or six were seropositive at baseline. Spike-specific TCRs gained breadth and depth after people received two AZD1222 doses. The reported proportion of spike-specific TCRs targeting unmutated variant regions was nearly half.

V usage is TRBV11-2 and J usage is TRBJ2-5; D ambiguous. Material: peripheral blood, obtained 28 days after the second AZD1222 dose. The sequence was obtained from an adult who received the AZD1222 COVID-19 vaccine. The chain's CDR3 is CASSLQETQYF. In DNA form, the CDR3 reads TGTGCCAGCAGCTTACAAGAGACCCAGTACTTC.